This T cell receptor beta chain was captured in a study of cytotoxic CD8 clonotypes in ibrutinib-treated CLL. Overall study: Outcomes included 25 or so partial and 2 complete responses; after median approximately 70 months, 14 stayed remitted and 12 progressed.

This CDR3 has 16 amino acids. The junction had 8 bases not matched to a gene; V was cut back by 5 bases and J by 5 bases. Per germline, CDR1 SEHNR and CDR2 FQNEAQ (reference sequence). This clone was seen just once. Assay used: immunoSEQ multiplex PCR; TCRdb lists only in-frame clones, some missing. Counted here are about 130,000 clones, 84% occurring once; the ten biggest clones make up 2.5% to 3.5%. The source material was PBMCs, sampled after 24 months of ibrutinib treatment. The J gene is TRBJ2-2, the V gene TRBV7-9; TRBD2 agrees at 10 bases. The sequence was obtained from a human donor with chronic lymphocytic leukemia. CDR3 in DNA: TGTGCCAGCAGCCAACTGACTAGCGGGTCTACCGGGGAGCTGTTTTTT. This translates into CASSQLTSGSTGELFF.